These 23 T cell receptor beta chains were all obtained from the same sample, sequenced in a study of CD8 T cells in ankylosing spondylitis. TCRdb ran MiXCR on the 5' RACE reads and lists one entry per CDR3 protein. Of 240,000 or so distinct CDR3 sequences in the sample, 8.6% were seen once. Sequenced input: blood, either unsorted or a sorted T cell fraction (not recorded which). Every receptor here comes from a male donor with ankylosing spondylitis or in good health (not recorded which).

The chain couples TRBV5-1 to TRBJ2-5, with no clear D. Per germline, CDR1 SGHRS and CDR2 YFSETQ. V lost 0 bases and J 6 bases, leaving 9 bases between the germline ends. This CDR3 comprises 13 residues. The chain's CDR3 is CASSLGDKKTQYF. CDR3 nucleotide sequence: TGCGCCAGCAGCTTGGGGGATAAGAAGACCCAGTACTTC.

CDR3 protein: CASSLSGASGETQYF. The CDR3 region has the DNA TGTGCCAGCAGCTTAAGTGGGGCTAGCGGGGAGACCCAGTACTTC. The genes are TRBV7-3 and TRBJ2-5, with 8 bases lining up with TRBD2. The CDR3 sequence is 15 residues long. Germline-derived CDR1 and CDR2 are SGHTA and FQGTGA. J lost 5 bases, V lost 1 base, and 6 bases had no gene match.

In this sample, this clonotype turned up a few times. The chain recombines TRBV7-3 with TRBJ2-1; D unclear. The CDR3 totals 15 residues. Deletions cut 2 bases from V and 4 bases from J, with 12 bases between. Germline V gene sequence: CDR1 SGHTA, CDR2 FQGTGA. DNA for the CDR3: TGTGCCAGCAGCTTAGGCGGAACCCCTTACAATGAGCAGTTCTTC. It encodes CASSLGGTPYNEQFF. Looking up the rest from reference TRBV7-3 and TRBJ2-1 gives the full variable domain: GAGVSQTPSNKVTEKGKYVELRCDPISGHTALYWYRQSLGQGPEFLIYFQGTGAADDSGLPNDRFFAVRPEGSVSTLKIQRTERGDSAVYLCASSLGGTPYNEQFFGPGTRLTVL.

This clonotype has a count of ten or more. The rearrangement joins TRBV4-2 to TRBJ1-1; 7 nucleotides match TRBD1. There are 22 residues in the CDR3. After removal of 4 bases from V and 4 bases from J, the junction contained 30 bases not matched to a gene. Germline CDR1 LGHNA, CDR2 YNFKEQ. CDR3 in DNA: TGTGCCAGCAGCCTCCGCCCAAGGACCTTGGAACAGGGGCCGCACTCTGGCACTGAAGCTTTCTTT. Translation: CASSLRPRTLEQGPHSGTEAFF.

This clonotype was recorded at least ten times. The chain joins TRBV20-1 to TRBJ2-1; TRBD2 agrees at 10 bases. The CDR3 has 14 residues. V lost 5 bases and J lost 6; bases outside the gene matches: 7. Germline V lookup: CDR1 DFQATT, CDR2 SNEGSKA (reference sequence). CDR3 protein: CSAPAGGPGNEQFF. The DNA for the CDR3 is TGCAGTGCTCCAGCGGGGGGGCCGGGCAATGAGCAGTTCTTC.

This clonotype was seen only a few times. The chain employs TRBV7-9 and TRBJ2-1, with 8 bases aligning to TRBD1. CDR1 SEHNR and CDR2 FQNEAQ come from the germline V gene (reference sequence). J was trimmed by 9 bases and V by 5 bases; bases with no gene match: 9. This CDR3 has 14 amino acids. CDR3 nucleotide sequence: TGTGCCAGCAGCCCCGGGACAGGTTTGATTGAGCAGTTCTTC. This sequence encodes CASSPGTGLIEQFF.

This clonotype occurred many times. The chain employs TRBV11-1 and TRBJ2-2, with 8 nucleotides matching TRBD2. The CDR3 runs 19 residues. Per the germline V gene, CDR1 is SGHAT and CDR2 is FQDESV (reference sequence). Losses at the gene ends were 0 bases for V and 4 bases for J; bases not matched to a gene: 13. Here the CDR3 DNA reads TGTGCCAGCAGCTTAGCGGGTTTGCGGGAGGTTTCCACCACCGGGGAGCTGTTTTTT. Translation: CASSLAGLREVSTTGELFF.

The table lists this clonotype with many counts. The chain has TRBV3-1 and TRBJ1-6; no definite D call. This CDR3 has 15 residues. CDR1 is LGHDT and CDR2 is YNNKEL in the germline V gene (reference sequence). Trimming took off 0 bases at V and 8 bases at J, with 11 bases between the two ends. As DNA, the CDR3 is TGTGCCAGCAGCCAAGATCAAAGGTCCCATTCACCCCTCCACTTT. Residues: CASSQDQRSHSPLHF.

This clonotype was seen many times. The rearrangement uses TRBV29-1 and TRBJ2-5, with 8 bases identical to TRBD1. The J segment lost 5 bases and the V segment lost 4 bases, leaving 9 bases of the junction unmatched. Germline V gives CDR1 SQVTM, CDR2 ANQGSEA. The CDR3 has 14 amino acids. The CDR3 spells CSVVGQAFEETQYF. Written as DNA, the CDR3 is TGCAGCGTTGTGGGACAGGCCTTTGAGGAGACCCAGTACTTC. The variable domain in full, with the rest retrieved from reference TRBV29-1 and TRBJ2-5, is SAVISQKPSRDICQRGTSLTIQCQVDSQVTMMFWYRQQPGQSLTLIATANQGSEATYESGFVIDKFPISRPNLTFSTLTVSNMSPEDSSIYLCSVVGQAFEETQYFGPGTRLLVL.

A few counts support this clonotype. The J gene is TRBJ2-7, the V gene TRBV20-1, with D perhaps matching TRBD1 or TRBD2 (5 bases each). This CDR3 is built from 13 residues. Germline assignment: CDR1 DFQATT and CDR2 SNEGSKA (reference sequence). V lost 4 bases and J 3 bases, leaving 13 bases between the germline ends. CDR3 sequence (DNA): TGCAGTGCTACTCCCGGGGCAGACTACGAGCAGTACTTC. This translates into CSATPGADYEQYF.

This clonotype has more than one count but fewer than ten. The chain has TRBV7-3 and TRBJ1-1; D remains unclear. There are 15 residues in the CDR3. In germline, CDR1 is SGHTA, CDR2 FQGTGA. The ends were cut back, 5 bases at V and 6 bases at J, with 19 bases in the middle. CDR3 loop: CASSQQRGRFAEAFF. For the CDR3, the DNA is TGTGCCAGCAGCCAACAACGGGGAAGGTTCGCTGAAGCTTTCTTT.

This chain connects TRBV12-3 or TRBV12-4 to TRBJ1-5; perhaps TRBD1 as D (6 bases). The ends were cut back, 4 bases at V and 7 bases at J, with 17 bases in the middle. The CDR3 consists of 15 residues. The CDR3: CASSSPGGAGQPQHF. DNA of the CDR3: TGTGCCAGCAGTTCCCCGGGGGGGGCAGGACAGCCCCAGCATTTT.

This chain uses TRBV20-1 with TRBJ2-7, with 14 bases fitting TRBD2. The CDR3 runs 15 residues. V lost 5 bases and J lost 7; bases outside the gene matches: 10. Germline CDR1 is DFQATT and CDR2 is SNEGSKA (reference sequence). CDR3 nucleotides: TGCAGTGCTCCCCGGCAGGGACTAGCGGGAGAGGAGCAGTACTTC. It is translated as CSAPRQGLAGEEQYF.

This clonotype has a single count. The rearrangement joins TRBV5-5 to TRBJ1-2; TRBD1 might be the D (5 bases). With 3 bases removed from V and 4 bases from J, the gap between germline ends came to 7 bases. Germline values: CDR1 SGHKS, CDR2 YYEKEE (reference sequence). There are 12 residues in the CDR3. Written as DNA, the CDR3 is TGTGCCAGCAGCTCAGGGCTCTATGGCTACACCTTC. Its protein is CASSSGLYGYTF.

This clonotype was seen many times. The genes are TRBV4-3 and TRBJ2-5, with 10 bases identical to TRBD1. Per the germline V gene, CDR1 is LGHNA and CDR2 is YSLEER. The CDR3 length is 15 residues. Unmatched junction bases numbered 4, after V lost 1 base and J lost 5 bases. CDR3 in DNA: TGCGCCAGCAGCCAAGGCCGGGACAGGGGTGAGACCCAGTACTTC. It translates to CASSQGRDRGETQYF.

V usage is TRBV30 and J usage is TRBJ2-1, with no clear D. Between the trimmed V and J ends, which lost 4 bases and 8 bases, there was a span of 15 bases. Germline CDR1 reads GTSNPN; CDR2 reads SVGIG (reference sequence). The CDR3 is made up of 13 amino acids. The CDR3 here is CAWTSNLGDEQFF. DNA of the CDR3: TGTGCCTGGACTTCGAACCTGGGCGATGAGCAGTTCTTC. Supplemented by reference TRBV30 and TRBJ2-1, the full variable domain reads SQTIHQWPATLVQPVGSPLSLECTVEGTSNPNLYWYRQAAGRGLQLLFYSVGIGQISSEVPQNLSASRPQDRQFILSSKKLLLSDSGFYLCAWTSNLGDEQFFGPGTRLTVL.

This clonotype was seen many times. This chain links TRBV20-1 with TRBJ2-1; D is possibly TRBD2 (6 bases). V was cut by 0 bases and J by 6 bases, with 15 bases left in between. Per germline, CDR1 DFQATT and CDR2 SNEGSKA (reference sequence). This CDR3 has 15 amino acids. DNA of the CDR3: TGCAGTGCTAGAGATCTCGGGAGAGCCTCCAATGAGCAGTTCTTC. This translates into CSARDLGRASNEQFF.

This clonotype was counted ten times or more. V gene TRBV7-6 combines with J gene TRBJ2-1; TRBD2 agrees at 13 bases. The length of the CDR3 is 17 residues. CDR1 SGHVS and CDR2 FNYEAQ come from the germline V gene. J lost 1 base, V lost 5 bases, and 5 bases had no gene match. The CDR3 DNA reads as TGTGCCAGCAGCCCCCGGACTAGCGGGAGATCCTACAATGAGCAGTTCTTC. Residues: CASSPRTSGRSYNEQFF.

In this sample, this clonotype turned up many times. CDR3 region: CSARTNTGELFF. Here the CDR3 DNA reads TGCAGTGCTAGGACGAACACCGGGGAGCTGTTTTTT. The chain carries TRBV20-1 and TRBJ2-2, with no clear D. Germline V gene data show CDR1 as DFQATT and CDR2 as SNEGSKA (reference sequence). This CDR3 contains 12 residues. With 3 bases removed from V and 0 bases from J, the gap between germline ends came to 2 bases.

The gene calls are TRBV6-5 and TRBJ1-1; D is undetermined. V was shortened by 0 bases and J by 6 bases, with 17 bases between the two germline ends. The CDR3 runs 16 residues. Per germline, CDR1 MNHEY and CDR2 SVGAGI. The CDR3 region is CASSYSNLILSAEAFF. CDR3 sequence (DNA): TGTGCCAGCAGTTACTCAAACCTGATCCTAAGTGCTGAAGCTTTCTTT.

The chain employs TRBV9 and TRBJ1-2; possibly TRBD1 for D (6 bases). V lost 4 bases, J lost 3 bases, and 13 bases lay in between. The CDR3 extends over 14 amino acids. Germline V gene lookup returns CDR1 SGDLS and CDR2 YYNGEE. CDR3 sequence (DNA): TGTGCCAGCAGCCCTATGACAGGAGACTATGGCTACACCTTC. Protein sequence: CASSPMTGDYGYTF.

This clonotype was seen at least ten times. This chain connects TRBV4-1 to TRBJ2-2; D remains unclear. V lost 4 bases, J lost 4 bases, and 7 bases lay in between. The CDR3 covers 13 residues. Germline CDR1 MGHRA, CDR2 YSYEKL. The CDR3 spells CASSPRSTGELFF. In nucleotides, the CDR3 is TGCGCCAGCAGCCCTCGGAGCACCGGGGAGCTGTTTTTT.

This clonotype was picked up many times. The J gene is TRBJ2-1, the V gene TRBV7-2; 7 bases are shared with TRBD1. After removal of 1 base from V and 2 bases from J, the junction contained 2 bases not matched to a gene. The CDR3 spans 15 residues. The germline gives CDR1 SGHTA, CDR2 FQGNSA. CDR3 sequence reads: CASSLEGAAYNEQFF. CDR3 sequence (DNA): TGTGCCAGCAGCTTAGAGGGGGCGGCCTACAATGAGCAGTTCTTC.